This T cell receptor beta chain was documented in a study of technical replicates of blood from several donors. The germline CDR1 and CDR2 sequences are SGHDT and YYEEEE. CDR3 size: 16 residues. V gave up 4 bases and J gave up 0 bases, with 11 bases separating them. The method was immunoSEQ multiplex PCR; TCRdb's version includes in-frame clones alone and lacks a portion of them. The sample lists approximately 45,000 clones, about 96% occurring once. The gene calls are TRBV5-6 and TRBJ2-6, with a tentative D call TRBD2 (6 bases). The source of this sequence is a human donor in good health. Sequenced input: T cells isolated from PBMCs. CDR3 coding DNA: TGTGCCAGCAGCCCGGGACTCGGCTCTGGGGCCAACGTCCTGACTTTC. Translation gives CASSPGLGSGANVLTF.